Sequencing of this T cell receptor (beta chain) was carried out in a study of cytomegalovirus exposure and HLA in healthy donors. On the study more broadly: The 95 to 150 validation repertoires were produced on the same platform as the 500 to 800 repertoires of the first cohort. This was reported in a later analysis.

This clone was counted a single time. The antigen is not known. The CDR3 length is 15 residues. CDR1 and CDR2 (germline): MDHEN, SYDVKM. With V trimmed by 3 bases and J by 3 bases, 6 bases remained unmatched. Study-wide points: It was confirmed in vitro that a few of the CMV-associated chains were specific for CMV antigens. While the bulk of TCR sequences proved rare, some public TCRs turned up in many donors.

Using immunoSEQ multiplex PCR, the repertoire was profiled, and TCRdb retains in-frame clones only, with some absent. The sample has hundreds of thousands of clones, roughly 84% seen once; the top ten hold 1.5% to 2.5%. The sample was PBMCs. The TCR originated in a woman younger than 30 in good health and CMV-seropositive. The chain has TRBV28 and TRBJ2-7, with 9 bases aligning to TRBD2. The CDR3 sequence: CASSFISGGNYEQYF. The CDR3 region has the DNA TGTGCCAGCAGTTTCATTAGCGGGGGCAACTACGAGCAGTACTTC. Together with reference TRBV28 and TRBJ2-7, the CDR3 gives the full variable domain: DVKVTQSSRYLVKRTGEKVFLECVQDMDHENMFWYRQDPGLGLRLIYFSYDVKMKEKGDIPEGYSVSREKKERFSLILESASTNQTSMYLCASSFISGGNYEQYFGPGTRLTVT.